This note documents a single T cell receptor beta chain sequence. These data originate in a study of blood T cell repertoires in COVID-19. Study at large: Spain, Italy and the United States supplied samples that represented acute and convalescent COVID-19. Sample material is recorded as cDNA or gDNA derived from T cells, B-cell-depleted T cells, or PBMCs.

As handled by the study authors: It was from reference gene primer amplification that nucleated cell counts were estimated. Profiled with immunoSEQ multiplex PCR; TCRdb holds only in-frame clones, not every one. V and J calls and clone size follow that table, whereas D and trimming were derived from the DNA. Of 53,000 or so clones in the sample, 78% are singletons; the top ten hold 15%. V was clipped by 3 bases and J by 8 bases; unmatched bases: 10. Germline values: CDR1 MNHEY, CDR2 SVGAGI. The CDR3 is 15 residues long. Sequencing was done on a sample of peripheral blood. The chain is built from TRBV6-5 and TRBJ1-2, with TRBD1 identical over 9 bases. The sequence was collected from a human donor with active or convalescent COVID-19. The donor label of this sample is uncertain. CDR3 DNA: TGTGCCAGCAGTTATGCGACAGGGGGGAGTTGGGGCTACACCTTC. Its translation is CASSYATGGSWGYTF.